Sequencing of this TCR beta chain was carried out in a study of blood T cell repertoires in COVID-19. Across the study: PBMCs, B-cell-depleted T cells, or T cells provided the cDNA or gDNA that made up the material.

V was clipped by 4 bases and J by 3 bases; unmatched bases: 7. There are 16 residues in the CDR3. Germline-derived CDR1 and CDR2 are SEHNR and FQNEAQ (reference sequence). In the original workflow: The authors estimated nucleated cell counts from reference gene primer amplification. Here immunoSEQ multiplex PCR was the method, and the copy in TCRdb shows in-frame clones only, minus some. Clone size and V and J calls were adopted from that table, with D and trimming inferred from the DNA. The sample consists of approximately 240,000 clones, 83% of them appearing once. Sequences were obtained from peripheral blood. V gene TRBV7-9 combines with J gene TRBJ2-3; 10 bases agree with TRBD2. The receptor was derived from a woman aged 30 to 39 with COVID-19, enrolled during active disease. CDR3 nucleotides: TGTGCCAGCAGCTCCCCCCAGCGGGGGGGGACAGATACGCAGTATTTT. The encoded protein is CASSSPQRGGTDTQYF. Looking up the rest from reference TRBV7-9 and TRBJ2-3 gives the full variable domain: DTGVSQNPRHKITKRGQNVTFRCDPISEHNRLYWYRQTLGQGPEFLTYFQNEAQLEKSRLLSDRFSAERPKGSFSTLEIQRTEQGDSAMYLCASSSPQRGGTDTQYFGPGTRLTVL.